The next 14 T cell receptor beta chains were all read from a single sample in a study of shared clonotypes between healthy human individuals. Libraries were prepared by immunoSEQ multiplex PCR; TCRdb keeps only in-frame clonotypes and omits some of them. This sample has 80,000 to 100,000 clones, with approximately 70% found just once. Sample: memory CD8+ T cells sorted from blood. Subset in this sample: CD45RO+ cells pooled with CCR7-negative TemRA cells. Source of these receptors: a man younger than 40 in good health.

The chain recombines TRBV5-6 with TRBJ1-3; 8 bases line up with TRBD1. The CDR3 sequence is 15 residues long. V was pared by 4 bases and J by 2 bases, with 5 bases of the junction left unmatched. The germline V gene has CDR1 SGHDT and CDR2 YYEEEE. The CDR3 loop reads CASSPLDRAGNTIYF. CDR3 nucleotides: TGTGCCAGCAGCCCCTTGGACAGGGCTGGAAACACCATATATTTT.

This chain links TRBV28 with TRBJ2-3; D perhaps matches TRBD1 (5 bases). This CDR3 has 14 amino acids. Per the germline V gene, CDR1 is MDHEN and CDR2 is SYDVKM. V lost 2 bases to trimming and J lost 4 bases, with 10 bases between them. The CDR3 coding sequence is TGTGCCAGCAGTTTAGGTCAGGGATCAGATACGCAGTATTTT. Residues: CASSLGQGSDTQYF.

This clone was counted at least ten times. The chain has TRBV13 and TRBJ2-3; 7 bases agree with TRBD1. This CDR3 contains 13 residues. Germline values: CDR1 PRHDT, CDR2 FYEKMQ (reference sequence). V trimming: 5 bases; J trimming: 6 bases; junction bases outside the gene matches: 5. The CDR3, as DNA: TGTGCCAGCAGCAGACAGGGTTATGATACGCAGTATTTT. This gives the protein CASSRQGYDTQYF. Based on the CDR3 plus reference TRBV13 and TRBJ2-3, the full variable domain is AAGVIQSPRHLIKEKRETATLKCYPIPRHDTVYWYQQGPGQDPQFLISFYEKMQSDKGSIPDRFSAQQFSDYHSELNMSSLELGDSALYFCASSRQGYDTQYFGPGTRLTVL.

The chain couples TRBV6-5 to TRBJ2-5, with TRBD2 identical over 8 bases. CDR1 and CDR2 from the germline V gene are MNHEY and SVGAGI. The CDR3 loop spans 15 amino acids. The trim removed 6 bases at V and 5 bases at J, leaving 11 bases unmatched. CDR3 bases: TGTGCCAGCAGCCCCCTGCGGGAGGTACGGGAGACCCAGTACTTC. Translation: CASSPLREVRETQYF.

This rearrangement joins TRBV19 to TRBJ2-2; 7 bases line up with TRBD1. This CDR3 contains 13 residues. Germline V CDR1 and CDR2: LNHDA, SQIVND (reference sequence). Unmatched junction bases numbered 2, after V lost 4 bases and J lost 6 bases. The CDR3 region has the DNA TGTGCCAGTAGTAAGACAGGGTCCGGGGAGCTGTTTTTT. Protein: CASSKTGSGELFF. The entire variable domain, with the rest obtained from reference TRBV19 and TRBJ2-2, is as follows: DGGITQSPKYLFRKEGQNVTLSCEQNLNHDAMYWYRQDPGQGLRLIYYSQIVNDFQKGDIAEGYSVSREKKESFPLTVTSAQKNPTAFYLCASSKTGSGELFFGEGSRLTVL.

The chain combines TRBV7-8 with TRBJ2-2; TRBD2 is a possible D gene (5 bases). The CDR3 contains 14 residues. Germline V gene sequence: CDR1 SGHVS, CDR2 FQNEAQ. Trimming cost V 4 bases and J 5 bases, with 11 bases left between them. DNA of the CDR3: TGTGCCAGCAGCTACAAAACGGGGACCGGGGAGCTGTTTTTT. Its protein is CASSYKTGTGELFF.

The V and J genes are TRBV14 and TRBJ2-7, with 8 bases aligning to TRBD2. Germline CDR1 reads SGHDN; CDR2 reads FVKESK. The CDR3 runs 15 residues. J was trimmed by 3 bases and V by 4 bases; bases with no gene match: 8. The CDR3 coding sequence is TGTGCCAGCAGCCGTAGCGGGACCGTCCTCTACGAGCAGTACTTC. It yields the protein CASSRSGTVLYEQYF.

This clone occurred many times. The gene calls are TRBV6-4 and TRBJ2-2; 9 bases line up with TRBD2. CDR1 MRHNA and CDR2 SNTAGT come from the germline V gene. Trimming cost V 5 bases and J 1 base; bases outside gene matches: 2. This CDR3 comprises 15 residues. Here the CDR3 DNA reads TGTGCCAGCAGTCAACTAGCGGGGAACACCGGGGAGCTGTTTTTT. Translating gives CASSQLAGNTGELFF.

CDR3 region: CASSWRQGEETQYF. The CDR3 DNA reads TGTGCCAGCAGCTGGCGACAGGGTGAAGAGACCCAGTACTTC. The chain carries TRBV7-6 and TRBJ2-5, with TRBD1 matching 7 bases. The CDR3 extends over 14 amino acids. V gave up 4 bases and J gave up 3 bases; unmatched junction bases: 5. Germline V lookup: CDR1 SGHVS, CDR2 FNYEAQ. The complete variable domain, with remaining parts taken from reference TRBV7-6 and TRBJ2-5, reads GAGVSQSPRYKVTKRGQDVALRCDPISGHVSLYWYRQALGQGPEFLTYFNYEAQQDKSGLPNDRFSAERPEGSISTLTIQRTEQRDSAMYRCASSWRQGEETQYFGPGTRLLVL.

The rearrangement joins TRBV18 to TRBJ1-1; D is perhaps TRBD1 (5 bases). The CDR3 has 18 amino acids. Trimming removed 1 base at V and 1 base at J, with 19 bases between. CDR1 is KGHSH, CDR2 LQKENI, per germline. CDR3 in DNA: TGTGCCAGCTCACCACTTTGGACAAGATCTATCCCGAACACTGAAGCTTTCTTT. Translation: CASSPLWTRSIPNTEAFF.

This clone was seen a handful of times. The same CDR3 can be traced to other DNA sequences in this sample. The chain combines TRBV6-6 with TRBJ2-7, with D possibly TRBD1 on 5 matching bases. CDR1 MNHNY and CDR2 SVGAGI come from the germline V gene (reference sequence). This CDR3 region has 12 residues. Trimming pared 6 bases from V and 4 bases from J, leaving 10 bases between. The CDR3 region is CASRSTDYEQYF. CDR3 bases: TGTGCCAGCAGGTCGACAGATTACGAGCAGTACTTC.

The rearrangement links TRBV5-4 to TRBJ2-7; D may be TRBD1 (6 bases). The germline gives CDR1 SGHNT, CDR2 YYREEE (reference sequence). The CDR3 totals 13 residues. V lost 5 bases and J lost 3, with 12 bases in between. The CDR3 region has the DNA TGTGCCAGCAGGAAAACAGGGAACTACGAGCAGTACTTC. Encoded protein: CASRKTGNYEQYF.

This chain uses TRBV27 with TRBJ2-1; 7 bases agree with TRBD2. The length of the CDR3 is 15 residues. The germline CDR1 and CDR2 sequences are MNHEY and SMNVEV (reference sequence). Trimming took 7 bases from V and 8 from J; bases not matched to a gene: 14. For the CDR3, the DNA is TGTGCCAGCATTGGGGGGGGGATGGGTTTCTATGAGCAGTTCTTC. It yields the protein CASIGGGMGFYEQFF.

This sequence joins TRBV5-4 and TRBJ1-4, with 11 bases that match TRBD1. Germline V CDR1 and CDR2: SGHNT, YYREEE (reference sequence). This CDR3 has 15 amino acids. J gave up 2 bases and V 3 bases, and 0 bases lay outside the gene matches. The CDR3 region is CASSWTGGTNEKLFF. The CDR3, as DNA: TGTGCCAGCAGCTGGACAGGGGGCACTAATGAAAAACTGTTTTTT.